These 17 T cell receptor beta chains were sequenced from one sample in a study of post-analysis software for immune sequencing data. General observations from the study: Compared with controls, patients had more of 4 or 5 TRBV segments, including TRBV5-6, TRBV5-1 and TRBV20-1.

Their antigens are not known. Researchers reported that TCR beta cDNA libraries carried unique molecular identifiers. TCRdb passed the PCR reads through MiXCR, listing each CDR3 protein once. The sample lists 350,000 to 500,000 distinct CDR3 sequences, 39% occurring once. The sequencing input was blood. The receptors were sampled from a girl aged 2 to 10 with multiple sclerosis.

Of note for this clonotype: At one end the junction does not follow the germline gene, possibly because of a read error. The chain links TRBV20-1 to TRBJ2-1; 7 nucleotides agree with TRBD2. CDR1 is DFQATT and CDR2 is SNEGSKA in the germline V gene (reference sequence). CDR3 length equals 16 residues. The CDR3 reads CSASSAGAHSHNEQFF. The CDR3 DNA reads TGCAGTGCTTCCTCGGCGGGAGCCCACTCCCACAATGAGCAGTTCTTC.

V and J are TRBV12-3 or TRBV12-4 and TRBJ2-5, with 9 nucleotides matching TRBD2. CDR3 length: 14 amino acids. Unmatched junction bases numbered 3, after V lost 4 bases and J lost 3 bases. The CDR3 nucleotides read TGTGCCAGCAGTTCCAGGACTAGCGAAGAGACCCAGTACTTC. This gives the protein CASSSRTSEETQYF.

This clonotype came up a few times. This chain connects TRBV5-8 to TRBJ2-5, with 12 bases fitting TRBD2. The germline gives CDR1 SGHTS, CDR2 YDEGEE. The CDR3 runs to 15 residues. Losses at the gene ends were 0 bases for V and 6 bases for J; bases not matched to a gene: 3. This CDR3 is CASSLGLAGVKTQYF. CDR3 bases: TGTGCCAGCAGCTTGGGACTAGCGGGAGTCAAGACCCAGTACTTC. Full variable domain (rest looked up from reference TRBV5-8 and TRBJ2-5): EAGVTQSPTHLIKTRGQQATLRCSPISGHTSVYWYQQALGLGLQFLLWYDEGEERNRGNFPPRFSGRQFPNYSSELNVNALELEDSALYLCASSLGLAGVKTQYFGPGTRLLVL.

The sample holds a few counts of this clonotype. This chain uses TRBV7-9 with TRBJ1-2; TRBD1 matches 10 bases. V was pared by 4 bases and J by 4 bases, with 3 bases of the junction left unmatched. The germline V gene has CDR1 SEHNR and CDR2 FQNEAQ (reference sequence). The CDR3 is 14 amino acids. The CDR3 coding sequence is TGTGCCAGCAGCTCGACAGGGGGCGGCTATGGCTACACCTTC. Its translation: CASSSTGGGYGYTF.

Concerning this clonotype itself: At one end, the junction sequence differs from germline, possibly due to a read error. J is TRBJ1-2 and V is TRBV4-3; D is ambiguous. The germline CDR1 and CDR2 sequences are LGHNA and YSLEER. CDR3 length: 14 amino acids. The CDR3 region is CASSQRPDNYGCTF. In DNA form, the CDR3 reads TGCGCCAGCAGCCAACGTCCGGATAACTATGGCTGCACCTTC.

V gene TRBV6-1 combines with J gene TRBJ1-2; 8 bases map to TRBD1. The CDR3 consists of 12 residues. Germline CDR1 reads MNHNS; CDR2 reads SASEGT. Unmatched junction bases numbered 8, after V lost 7 bases and J lost 10 bases. The CDR3 sequence is CASILDRDHYTF. In DNA, the CDR3 is TGTGCCAGCATCTTGGACAGGGACCACTACACCTTC.

This clonotype was seen a few times. The V call is TRBV28, the J call TRBJ2-7; tentatively, D is TRBD1 or TRBD2 (6 bases each). V lost 4 bases and J 4 bases, leaving 17 bases between the germline ends. Germline CDR1 is MDHEN and CDR2 is SYDVKM. CDR3 length: 15 residues. The CDR3: CASSSTGAPAYEQYF. The CDR3 nucleotides read TGTGCCAGCAGTTCAACGGGGGCCCCGGCTTACGAGCAGTACTTC.

The chain is built from TRBV5-6 and TRBJ2-7, with a possible D match to TRBD2 (7 bases). The J call could be wrong; TRBJ2-5 is a better fit for the DNA end. The CDR3 has 15 amino acids. Germline V gene sequence: CDR1 SGHDT, CDR2 YYEEEE. The CDR3 nucleotides are TGTGCCAGCAGCTTGGGACCGGGGGGCTCGGAGACCCAGTACTTC. This translates into CASSLGPGGSETQYF.

The genes are TRBV3-1 and TRBJ2-1; 9 bases match TRBD2. With 3 bases clipped from V and 2 bases from J, the junction kept 2 bases outside the gene matches. The length of the CDR3 is 15 residues. Germline lookup yields CDR1 LGHDT and CDR2 YNNKEL (reference sequence). The CDR3 nucleotides are TGTGCCAGCAGCCACAGGACTAGCGCCTACAATGAGCAGTTCTTC. It encodes CASSHRTSAYNEQFF.

The genes are TRBV5-4 and TRBJ2-7; the D is unclear. This CDR3 comprises 16 residues. The germline CDR1 and CDR2 sequences are SGHNT and YYREEE (reference sequence). V shed 0 bases and J shed 1 base, with 14 bases lying between them. The CDR3: CASSLVPARGSYEQYF. The CDR3 coding sequence is TGTGCCAGCAGCTTGGTTCCAGCGAGAGGTTCCTACGAGCAGTACTTC.

The V gene is TRBV12-3 or TRBV12-4, the J gene TRBJ2-1; no definite D call. Trimming took 3 bases from V and 5 from J, leaving 11 bases between them. The CDR3 sequence is 14 residues long. The CDR3, as DNA: TGTGCCAGCAGTTTTTTTCTCCGACACAATGAGCAGTTCTTC. Residues: CASSFFLRHNEQFF.

Worth noting for this clonotype: Its ends do not fully match the called genes, so a read error is possible. The chain is built from TRBV5-1 and TRBJ2-7, with no clear D. This CDR3 spans 17 amino acids. The germline V gene has CDR1 SGHRS and CDR2 YFSETQ. The CDR3 loop reads CASRLGIWTQDHYEQYF. The CDR3 DNA reads as TGCGCCAGCAGGTTGGGTATCTGGACGCAGGATCACTACGAGCAGTACTTC.

This chain links TRBV7-8 with TRBJ1-2; D might be TRBD1 (5 bases). CDR1 is SGHVS, CDR2 FQNEAQ, per germline. The CDR3 runs 12 residues. V was trimmed by 5 bases and J by 4 bases, leaving 8 bases between them. The CDR3 spells CASSTDSYGYTF. In DNA form, the CDR3 reads TGTGCCAGCAGCACCGACAGCTATGGCTACACCTTC.

A few counts support this clonotype. The CDR3 coding sequence is TGTGCCAGCAGTGGGAATCTTCCGACCCAAGAGACCCAGTACTTC. Amino acids: CASSGNLPTQETQYF. The chain employs TRBV2 and TRBJ2-5; D call uncertain. The V gene lost 4 bases and the J gene lost 1 base, with 13 bases spanning the gap. The CDR3 is made up of 15 amino acids. CDR1 SNHLY and CDR2 FYNNEI come from the germline V gene.

V usage is TRBV7-8 and J usage is TRBJ1-5; no reliable D call. CDR3 length: 15 amino acids. The V gene lost 3 bases and the J gene lost 1 base, with 10 bases spanning the gap. Germline V CDR1 and CDR2: SGHVS, FQNEAQ. This CDR3 reads CASSFVFGSNQPQHF. The CDR3 bases are TGTGCCAGCAGCTTTGTATTCGGGAGCAATCAGCCCCAGCATTTT.

The V call is TRBV29-1, the J call TRBJ1-5, with D uncertain. V was trimmed by 2 bases and J by 3 bases, leaving 8 bases between them. The germline V gene encodes CDR1 SQVTM and CDR2 ANQGSEA. The CDR3 is 13 amino acids. CDR3 DNA sequence: TGCAGCGTTGAAACGTCGCCCAATCAGCCCCAGCATTTT. Translated: CSVETSPNQPQHF.

The chain uses TRBV7-2 and TRBJ2-3, with 7 bases matching TRBD1. The CDR3 runs 16 residues. The germline V gene has CDR1 SGHTA and CDR2 FQGNSA. The junction had 13 bases not matched to a gene; V was cut back by 0 bases and J by 10 bases. CDR3 protein: CASSLALGRRGPPQYF. CDR3 nucleotide sequence: TGTGCCAGCAGCTTAGCCCTGGGTCGTAGGGGGCCTCCGCAGTATTTT.